The rows below give T cell receptor beta chains drawn from one sample of a study of metastatic and nonmetastatic thyroid tumors. TCRdb re-called the PCR reads through MiXCR. The data hold tens of thousands of clones, with over 15% observed a single time. The sequencing input was blood. The receptor source for this set is a female donor with papillary thyroid cancer or a benign thyroid nodule (not recorded which). Some clones in this sample may be carry-over from other donors' samples. Each CDR3 is given without its conserved first and last residue. The order of the fields is CDR3 protein, clone size, J gene, V gene, D gene. A D gene is named only where the DNA matches it firmly. Where a row states a size, it is once, few, many or the class of an expanded clone; other rows omit it.

ASSYGQGVMNTEAF,-,TRBJ1-1,TRBV6-5,-
ASSDLGNEQF,many,TRBJ2-1,TRBV2,-
AEGTEQDEKLF,many,TRBJ1-4,TRBV30,TRBD1
ASLAGVGAEQY,few,TRBJ2-7,TRBV28,TRBD2
ASSLSGGRNTGELF,many,TRBJ2-2,TRBV12-3/TRBV12-4,-
ASSEWLAGVRF,medium-sized,TRBJ2-1,TRBV10-2,TRBD2
ASSFGGSDTGELF,many,TRBJ2-2,TRBV28,TRBD2
SARGASYEQY,many,TRBJ2-7,TRBV20-1,-
ASSFYPRGGYGYT,many,TRBJ1-2,TRBV27,-
ASSYSGLAANTGELF,many,TRBJ2-2,TRBV6-5,TRBD2
ASSFGSQGEQY,once,TRBJ2-7,TRBV7-9,-
ASSLGGSYEQY,many,TRBJ2-7,TRBV28,-
SANPDGEINQPQH,-,TRBJ1-5,TRBV20-1,-
AGSGPPNGNQPQH,-,TRBJ1-5,TRBV6-1,-
ASSSGGGEQY,many,TRBJ2-7,TRBV9,TRBD2
ASSSTGGANYGYT,many,TRBJ1-2,TRBV6-1,TRBD1
ASSFLGQMNTEAF,many,TRBJ1-1,TRBV2,TRBD1
ASSLYPGESEKLF,-,TRBJ1-4,TRBV5-1,-
ASSFRQGARETQY,many,TRBJ2-5,TRBV18,TRBD1
SVPGLAGYNEQF,many,TRBJ2-1,TRBV20-1,TRBD2
ASSPGGTGGQETQY,many,TRBJ2-5,TRBV9,TRBD2
AWSTGDLGGNTIY,many,TRBJ1-3,TRBV30,-
ASSARGSGDGELF,few,TRBJ2-2,TRBV28,-
ASSEGFRMSVNQPQH,-,TRBJ1-5,TRBV2,-
ASSAGQGIAEAF,many,TRBJ1-1,TRBV18,TRBD1
ASSLGYGSYNEQF,many,TRBJ2-1,TRBV11-2,-
ASSPTLYTESTEQY,many,TRBJ2-7,TRBV27,-
ASSFRTSGRGEQY,many,TRBJ2-7,TRBV27,TRBD2
ATSRGELDTQY,many,TRBJ2-3,TRBV2,-
ASREGLAVTNEQF,many,TRBJ2-1,TRBV12-3/TRBV12-4,TRBD2
ASSSPRAGIGNYGYT,once,TRBJ1-2,TRBV7-8,-
ASSFPGQGRANYGYT,-,TRBJ1-2,TRBV27,TRBD1
ASSSTSGRAYDQF,few,TRBJ2-1,TRBV28,TRBD2
ASSSGPYHEEPF,few,TRBJ2-2,TRBV6-1,-
ASSYTSSEPITQY,many,TRBJ2-3,TRBV27,-
ASRQGAENTIY,many,TRBJ1-3,TRBV28,TRBD1
ASTLLLGSPLH,-,TRBJ1-6,TRBV28,-
SARVLGTQYCYT,-,TRBJ1-2,TRBV20-1,-
ASSLIGGLNSYNEQF,-,TRBJ2-1,TRBV7-6,-
AWRSNLNTEAF,-,TRBJ1-1,TRBV30,-
ASYSSLRLAVNEQF,many,TRBJ2-1,TRBV28,TRBD2
ASSGGLNNQPQH,many,TRBJ1-5,TRBV2,-
ASSLDFVRYEQY,many,TRBJ2-7,TRBV11-2,-
SARDAGTGRNTEAF,-,TRBJ1-1,TRBV20-1,TRBD1
ASSGGTTSTDTQY,many,TRBJ2-3,TRBV2,-
ASRDRGADTGELF,few,TRBJ2-2,TRBV19,TRBD1
ASSPGTRNEQF,many,TRBJ2-1,TRBV7-7,TRBD2
SAEPQGRERVYEQY,-,TRBJ2-7,TRBV20-1,-
ASRRQGSNYGYT,few,TRBJ1-2,TRBV27,TRBD1
AWSQGVDQPQH,-,TRBJ1-5,TRBV30,-
ASSVGNTRYEQY,many,TRBJ2-7,TRBV9,-
ASRTGRTDTQY,many,TRBJ2-3,TRBV2,TRBD1
SAMKTPEAF,many,TRBJ1-1,TRBV20-1,-
ASSLLNAYEQY,many,TRBJ2-7,TRBV5-6,-
ASSLQDYQPQH,many,TRBJ1-5,TRBV28,-
ASSRGQEERKLF,once,TRBJ1-4,TRBV11-2,TRBD1
ASSSPGTGYGYGYT,-,TRBJ1-2,TRBV28,-
SAHGQWTETQY,-,TRBJ2-5,TRBV20-1,-